This T cell receptor beta chain was profiled in a study of shared clonotypes between healthy human individuals. Assay: immunoSEQ multiplex PCR; the TCRdb copy retains only in-frame clones and omits some. In the table there are around 1 million clones, 70% to 85% of which are singletons. This CDR3 is built from 11 residues. Per the germline V gene, CDR1 is SEHNR and CDR2 is FQNEAQ (reference sequence). Trimming took off 5 bases at V and 8 bases at J, with 9 bases between the two ends. The receptor comes from a man in his late teens or twenties in good health. The chain carries TRBV7-9 and TRBJ1-1, with TRBD1 as a possible D gene (5 bases). The sequencing input was memory CD4+ T cells sorted from blood. Subset reported: CD45RA-negative fraction. CDR3 in DNA: TGTGCCAGCAGCGTATGGGGGGAAGCTTTCTTT. This codes for CASSVWGEAFF. Supplemented by reference TRBV7-9 and TRBJ1-1, the full variable domain reads DTGVSQNPRHKITKRGQNVTFRCDPISEHNRLYWYRQTLGQGPEFLTYFQNEAQLEKSRLLSDRFSAERPKGSFSTLEIQRTEQGDSAMYLCASSVWGEAFFGQGTRLTVV.